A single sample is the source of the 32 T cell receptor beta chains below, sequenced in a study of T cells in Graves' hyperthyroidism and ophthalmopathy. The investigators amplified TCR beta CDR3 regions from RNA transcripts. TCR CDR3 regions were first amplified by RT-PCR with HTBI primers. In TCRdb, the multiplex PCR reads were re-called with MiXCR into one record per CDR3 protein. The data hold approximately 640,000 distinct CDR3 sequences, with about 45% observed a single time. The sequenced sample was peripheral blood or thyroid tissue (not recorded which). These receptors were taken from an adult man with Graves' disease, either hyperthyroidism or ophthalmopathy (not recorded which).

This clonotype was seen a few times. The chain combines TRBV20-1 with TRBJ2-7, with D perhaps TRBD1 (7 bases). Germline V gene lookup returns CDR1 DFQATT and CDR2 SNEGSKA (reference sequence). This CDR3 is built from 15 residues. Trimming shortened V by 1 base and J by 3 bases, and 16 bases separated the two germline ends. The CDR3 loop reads CSARASGGRGYEQYF. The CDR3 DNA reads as TGCAGTGCTAGAGCTTCAGGGGGGCGGGGCTACGAGCAGTACTTC.

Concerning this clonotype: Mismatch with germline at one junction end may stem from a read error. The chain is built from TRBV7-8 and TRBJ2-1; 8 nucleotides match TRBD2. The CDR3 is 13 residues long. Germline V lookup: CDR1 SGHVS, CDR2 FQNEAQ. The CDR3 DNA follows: TGCGCCAGCATCGGGGGGGCCGACAATGAGCAGTTCTTC. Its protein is CASIGGADNEQFF.

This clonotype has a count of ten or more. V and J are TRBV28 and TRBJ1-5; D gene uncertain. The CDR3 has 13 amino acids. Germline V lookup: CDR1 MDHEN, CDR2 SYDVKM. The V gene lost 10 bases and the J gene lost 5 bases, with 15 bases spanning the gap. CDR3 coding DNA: TGTGCCACCCGCTACAGCGCCTATCAGCCCCAGCATTTT. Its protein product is CATRYSAYQPQHF.

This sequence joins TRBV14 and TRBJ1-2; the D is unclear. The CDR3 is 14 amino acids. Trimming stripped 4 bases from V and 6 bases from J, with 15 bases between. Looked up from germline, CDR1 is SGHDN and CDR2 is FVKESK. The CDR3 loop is CASSPDPSLHGYTF. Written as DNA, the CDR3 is TGTGCCAGCAGCCCCGACCCCTCTCTCCATGGCTACACCTTC.

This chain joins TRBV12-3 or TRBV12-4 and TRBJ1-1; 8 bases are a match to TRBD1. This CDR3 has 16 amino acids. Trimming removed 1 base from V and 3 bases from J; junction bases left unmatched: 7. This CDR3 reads CASSLGPGGWDTEAFF. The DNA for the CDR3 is TGTGCCAGCAGTTTAGGGCCAGGGGGCTGGGACACTGAAGCTTTCTTT.

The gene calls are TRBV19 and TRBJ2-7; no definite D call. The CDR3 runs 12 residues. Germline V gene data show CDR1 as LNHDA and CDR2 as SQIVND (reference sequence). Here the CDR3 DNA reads TGTGCTAAGTCTCCCCACTCCTACGAGCAGTACTTC. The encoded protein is CAKSPHSYEQYF.

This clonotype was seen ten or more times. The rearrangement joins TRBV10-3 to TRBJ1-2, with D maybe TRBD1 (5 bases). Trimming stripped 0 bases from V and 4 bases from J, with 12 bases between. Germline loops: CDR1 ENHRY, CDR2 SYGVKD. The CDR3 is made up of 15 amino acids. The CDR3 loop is CAISESRGAVYGYTF. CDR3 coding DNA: TGTGCCATCAGTGAGTCAAGGGGCGCGGTCTATGGCTACACCTTC.

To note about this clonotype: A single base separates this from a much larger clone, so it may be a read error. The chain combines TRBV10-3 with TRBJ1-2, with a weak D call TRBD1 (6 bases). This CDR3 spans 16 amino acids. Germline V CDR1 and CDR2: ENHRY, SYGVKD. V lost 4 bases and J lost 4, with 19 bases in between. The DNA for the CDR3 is TGTGCCATCAGTGGGACCGGGACACTCACCGTCTATGGCTACACCTTC. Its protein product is CAISGTGTLTVYGYTF.

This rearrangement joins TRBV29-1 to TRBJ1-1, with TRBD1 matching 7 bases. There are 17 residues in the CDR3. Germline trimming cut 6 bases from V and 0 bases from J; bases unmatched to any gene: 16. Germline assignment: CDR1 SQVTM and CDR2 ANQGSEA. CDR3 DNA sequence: TGCAGCGTCGCCGGGACAGCCGACTCTGGGATGAACACTGAAGCTTTCTTT. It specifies CSVAGTADSGMNTEAFF.

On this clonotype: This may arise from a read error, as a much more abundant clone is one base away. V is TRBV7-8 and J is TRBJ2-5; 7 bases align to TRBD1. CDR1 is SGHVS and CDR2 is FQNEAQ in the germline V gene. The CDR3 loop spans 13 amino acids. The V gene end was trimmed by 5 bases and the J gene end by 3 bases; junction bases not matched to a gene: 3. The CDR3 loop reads CASSQGVKETQYF. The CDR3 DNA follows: TGTGCCAGCAGCCAGGGGGTGAAAGAGACCCAGTACTTC. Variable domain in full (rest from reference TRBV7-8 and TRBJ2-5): GAGVSQSPRYKVAKRGQDVALRCDPISGHVSLFWYQQALGQGPEFLTYFQNEAQLDKSGLPSDRFFAERPEGSVSTLKIQRTQQEDSAVYLCASSQGVKETQYFGPGTRLLVL.

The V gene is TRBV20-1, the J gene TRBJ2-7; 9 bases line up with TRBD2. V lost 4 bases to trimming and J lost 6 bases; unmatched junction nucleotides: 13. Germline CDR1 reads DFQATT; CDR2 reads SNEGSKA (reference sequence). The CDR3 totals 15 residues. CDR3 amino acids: CSAKGMTSGPIEQYF. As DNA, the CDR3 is TGCAGTGCTAAGGGGATGACTAGCGGACCCATCGAGCAGTACTTC.

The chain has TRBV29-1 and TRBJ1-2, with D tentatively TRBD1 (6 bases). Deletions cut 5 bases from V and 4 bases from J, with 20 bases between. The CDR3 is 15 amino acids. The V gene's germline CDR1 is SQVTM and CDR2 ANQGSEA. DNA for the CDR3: TGCAGCGTTATTAGCTCAATACAGGGCCCCTATGGCTACACCTTC. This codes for CSVISSIQGPYGYTF.

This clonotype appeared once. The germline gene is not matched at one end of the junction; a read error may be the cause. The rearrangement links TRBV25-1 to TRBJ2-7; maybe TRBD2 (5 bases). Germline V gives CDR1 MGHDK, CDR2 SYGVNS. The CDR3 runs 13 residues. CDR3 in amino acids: CASSWTDSYEQCF. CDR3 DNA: TGTGCCAGCAGCTGGACGGACTCCTACGAGCAGTGCTTC.

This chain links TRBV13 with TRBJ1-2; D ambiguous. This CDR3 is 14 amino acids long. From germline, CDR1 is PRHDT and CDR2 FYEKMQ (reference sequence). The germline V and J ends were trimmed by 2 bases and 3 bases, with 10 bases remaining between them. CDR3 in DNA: TGTGCCAGCAGCTTACCCTCGCGGGACTATGGCTACACCTTC. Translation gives CASSLPSRDYGYTF.

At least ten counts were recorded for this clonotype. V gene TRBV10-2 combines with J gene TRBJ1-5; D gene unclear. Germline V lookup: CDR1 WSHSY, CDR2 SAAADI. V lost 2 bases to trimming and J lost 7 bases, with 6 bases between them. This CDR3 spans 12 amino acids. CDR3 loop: CASSEPEQPQHF. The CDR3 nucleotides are TGCGCCAGCAGTGAGCCCGAACAGCCCCAGCATTTT.

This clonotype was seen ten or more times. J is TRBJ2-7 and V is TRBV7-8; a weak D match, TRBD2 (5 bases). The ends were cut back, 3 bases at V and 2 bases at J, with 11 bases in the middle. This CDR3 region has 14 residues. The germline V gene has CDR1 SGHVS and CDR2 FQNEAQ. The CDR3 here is CASSFFEGTYEQYF. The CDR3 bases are TGTGCCAGCAGCTTTTTCGAGGGAACCTACGAGCAGTACTTC. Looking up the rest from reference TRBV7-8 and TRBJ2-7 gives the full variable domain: GAGVSQSPRYKVAKRGQDVALRCDPISGHVSLFWYQQALGQGPEFLTYFQNEAQLDKSGLPSDRFFAERPEGSVSTLKIQRTQQEDSAVYLCASSFFEGTYEQYFGPGTRLTVT.

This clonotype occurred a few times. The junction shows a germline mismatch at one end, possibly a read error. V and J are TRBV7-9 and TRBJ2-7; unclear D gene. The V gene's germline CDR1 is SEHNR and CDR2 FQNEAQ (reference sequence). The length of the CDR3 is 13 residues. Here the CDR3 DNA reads TGCGCCAGCAGCCATGCAAGAAACTACGAGCAGTACTTC. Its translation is CASSHARNYEQYF.

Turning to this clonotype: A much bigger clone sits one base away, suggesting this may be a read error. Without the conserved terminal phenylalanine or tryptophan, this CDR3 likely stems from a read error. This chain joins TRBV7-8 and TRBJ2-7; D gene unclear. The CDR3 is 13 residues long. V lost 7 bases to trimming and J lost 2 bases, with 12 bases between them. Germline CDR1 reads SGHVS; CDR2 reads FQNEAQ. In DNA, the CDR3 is TGTGCCAGCATGGTTGCAGGAACCTACGAGCAGTACCTC. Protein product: CASMVAGTYEQYL.

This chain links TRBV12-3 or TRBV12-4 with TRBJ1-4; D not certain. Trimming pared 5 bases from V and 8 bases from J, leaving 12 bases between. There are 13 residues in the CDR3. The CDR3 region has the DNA TGTGCCAGCAGTCCGCAGACCGGGGAAAAACTGTTTTTT. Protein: CASSPQTGEKLFF.

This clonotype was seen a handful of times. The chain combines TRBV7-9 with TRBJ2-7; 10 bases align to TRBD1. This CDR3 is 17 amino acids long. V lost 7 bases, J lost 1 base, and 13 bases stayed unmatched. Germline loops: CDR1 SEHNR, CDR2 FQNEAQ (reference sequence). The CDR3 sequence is CASTARDRGLRSYEQYF. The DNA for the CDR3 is TGTGCCAGCACCGCCCGGGACAGGGGCCTAAGGTCCTACGAGCAGTACTTC.

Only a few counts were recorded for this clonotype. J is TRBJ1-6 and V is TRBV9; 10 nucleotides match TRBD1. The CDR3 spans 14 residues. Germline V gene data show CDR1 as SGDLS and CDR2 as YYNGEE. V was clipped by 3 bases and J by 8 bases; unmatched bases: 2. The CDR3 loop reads CASSETGGDSPLHF. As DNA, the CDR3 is TGTGCCAGCAGCGAGACAGGGGGCGATTCACCCCTCCACTTT.

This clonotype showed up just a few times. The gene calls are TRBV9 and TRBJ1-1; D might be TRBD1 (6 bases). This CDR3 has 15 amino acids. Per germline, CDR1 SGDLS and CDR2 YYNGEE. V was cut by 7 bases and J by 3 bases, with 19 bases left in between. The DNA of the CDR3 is TGTGCCAGCGGTCGAGGGACAAGTGGGGACACTGAAGCTTTCTTT. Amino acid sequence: CASGRGTSGDTEAFF. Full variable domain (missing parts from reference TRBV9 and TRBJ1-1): DSGVTQTPKHLITATGQRVTLRCSPRSGDLSVYWYQQSLDQGLQFLIQYYNGEERAKGNILERFSAQQFPDLHSELNLSSLELGDSALYFCASGRGTSGDTEAFFGQGTRLTVV.

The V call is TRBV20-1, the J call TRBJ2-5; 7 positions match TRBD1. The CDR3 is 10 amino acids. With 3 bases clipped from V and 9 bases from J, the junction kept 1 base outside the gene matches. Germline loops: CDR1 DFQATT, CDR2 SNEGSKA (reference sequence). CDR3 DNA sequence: TGCAGTGCTAGCGGGACAGCCCAGTACTTC. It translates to CSASGTAQYF.

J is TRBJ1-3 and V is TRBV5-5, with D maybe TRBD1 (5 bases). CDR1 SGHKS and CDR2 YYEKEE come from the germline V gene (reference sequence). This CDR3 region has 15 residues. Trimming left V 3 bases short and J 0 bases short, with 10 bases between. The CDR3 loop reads CASSWGVTSGNTIYF. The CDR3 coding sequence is TGTGCCAGCAGCTGGGGGGTCACCTCTGGAAACACCATATATTTT.

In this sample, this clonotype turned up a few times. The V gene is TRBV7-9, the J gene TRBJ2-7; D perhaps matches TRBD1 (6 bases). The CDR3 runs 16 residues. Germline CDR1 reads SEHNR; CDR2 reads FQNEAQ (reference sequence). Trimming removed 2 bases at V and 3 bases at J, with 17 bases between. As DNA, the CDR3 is TGTGCCAGCAGCTTAAAGACAGGACCCTTTGACTACGAGCAGTACTTC. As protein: CASSLKTGPFDYEQYF. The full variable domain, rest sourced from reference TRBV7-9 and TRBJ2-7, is DTGVSQNPRHKITKRGQNVTFRCDPISEHNRLYWYRQTLGQGPEFLTYFQNEAQLEKSRLLSDRFSAERPKGSFSTLEIQRTEQGDSAMYLCASSLKTGPFDYEQYFGPGTRLTVT.

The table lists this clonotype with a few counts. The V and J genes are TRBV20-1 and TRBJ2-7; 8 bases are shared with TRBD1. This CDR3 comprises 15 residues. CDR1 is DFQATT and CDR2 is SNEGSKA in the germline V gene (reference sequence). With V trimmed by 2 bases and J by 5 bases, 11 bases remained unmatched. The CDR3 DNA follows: TGCAGTGCTAGACGTCCCGGACAGGGACTCCACGAGCAGTACTTC. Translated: CSARRPGQGLHEQYF.

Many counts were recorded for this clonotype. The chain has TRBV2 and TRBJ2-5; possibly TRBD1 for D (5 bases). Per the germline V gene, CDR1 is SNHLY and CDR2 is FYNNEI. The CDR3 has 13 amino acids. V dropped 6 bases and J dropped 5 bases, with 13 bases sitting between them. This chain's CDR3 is CASRDTATETQYF. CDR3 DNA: TGTGCCAGCAGGGACACGGCAACGGAGACCCAGTACTTC.

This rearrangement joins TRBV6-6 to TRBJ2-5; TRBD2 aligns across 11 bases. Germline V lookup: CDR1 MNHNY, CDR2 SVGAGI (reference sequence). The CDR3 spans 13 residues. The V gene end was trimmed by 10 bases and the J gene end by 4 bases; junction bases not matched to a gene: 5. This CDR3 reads CATRLAGRETQYF. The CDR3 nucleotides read TGTGCCACCAGACTAGCGGGAAGAGAGACCCAGTACTTC.

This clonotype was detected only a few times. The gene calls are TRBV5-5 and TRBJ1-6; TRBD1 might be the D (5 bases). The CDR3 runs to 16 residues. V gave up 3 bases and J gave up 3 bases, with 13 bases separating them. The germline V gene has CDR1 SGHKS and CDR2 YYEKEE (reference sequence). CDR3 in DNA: TGTGCCAGCAGCTCTTACGTTGACAGCTATAATTCACCCCTCCACTTT. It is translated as CASSSYVDSYNSPLHF.

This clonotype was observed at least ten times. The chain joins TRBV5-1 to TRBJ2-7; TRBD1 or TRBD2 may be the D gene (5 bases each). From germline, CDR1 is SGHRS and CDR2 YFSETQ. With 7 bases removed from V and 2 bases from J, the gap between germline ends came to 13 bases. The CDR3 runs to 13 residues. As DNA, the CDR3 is TGCGCCAGCCGTCCGGGACCTACCTACGAGCAGTACTTC. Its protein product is CASRPGPTYEQYF.

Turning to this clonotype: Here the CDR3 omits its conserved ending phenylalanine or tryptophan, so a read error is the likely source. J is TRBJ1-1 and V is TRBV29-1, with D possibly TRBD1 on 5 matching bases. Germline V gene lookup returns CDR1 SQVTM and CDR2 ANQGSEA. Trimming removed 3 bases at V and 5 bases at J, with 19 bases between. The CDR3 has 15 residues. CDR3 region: CSVDLPLPGGTEAFL. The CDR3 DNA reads TGCAGCGTTGACCTGCCCTTACCGGGGGGAACTGAAGCTTTCCTT.

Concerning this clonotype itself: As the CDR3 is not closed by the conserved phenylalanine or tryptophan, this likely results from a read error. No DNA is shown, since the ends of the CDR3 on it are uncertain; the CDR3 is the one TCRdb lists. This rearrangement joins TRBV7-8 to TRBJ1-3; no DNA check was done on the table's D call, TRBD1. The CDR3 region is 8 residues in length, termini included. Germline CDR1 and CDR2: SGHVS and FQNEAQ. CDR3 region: CASSLAQG.